This TCR beta chain was observed in a study of T cells in localized non-small cell lung cancer. A word on this clone: Its target is not known.

Trimming removed 7 bases at V and 3 bases at J, with 18 bases between. Per germline, CDR1 LNHDA and CDR2 SQIVND (reference sequence). The CDR3 length is 15 residues. General study results and limits: A single tumor region was sequenced, leaving heterogeneity possible. Longer overall survival was linked to higher blood T cell density. The study detected a median roughly 56 of the top 100 tumor clones in adjacent lung. Exceeding tumor, uninvolved adjacent lung had the highest T cell clonality.

Some clones are missing from TCRdb's copy, which holds only in-frame ones; the method was immunoSEQ multiplex PCR. Counted here are almost 65,000 clones, approximately 87% occurring once; the ten biggest clones make up roughly 2%. J is TRBJ1-1 and V is TRBV19, with a possible D match to TRBD1 (5 bases). Specimen: peripheral blood, collected before any cancer treatment. The source is a woman between 40 and 69 years old with stage I lung adenocarcinoma. The CDR3 region is CASTGFSPKDTEAFF. In DNA form, the CDR3 reads TGTGCCAGTACAGGGTTTTCTCCGAAAGACACTGAAGCTTTCTTT.